What follows are 17 T cell receptor beta chains derived from one specimen sequenced in a study of glioma-infiltrating T cells. TCR alpha and beta CDR3 regions were amplified from RNA using iRepertoire nested multiplex PCR. TCRdb re-called the multiplex PCR reads with MiXCR, one entry per CDR3 protein. The data contain under 150,000 distinct CDR3 sequences, approximately 39% of them seen just once; the ten biggest clones take up over 15%. The sequenced sample consisted of glioma tissue, nonneoplastic brain tissue, or PBMCs (not recorded which). The origin of the receptors is a human donor with low-grade glioma or glioblastoma, undergoing nonglioma brain surgery, or in good health (not recorded which).

The chain links TRBV20-1 to TRBJ2-3, with 7 bases identical to TRBD2. V shed 4 bases and J 0 bases; nucleotides not matched to a gene: 4. Germline V lookup: CDR1 DFQATT, CDR2 SNEGSKA (reference sequence). The CDR3 length is 14 residues. CDR3 amino acids: CSATLAASTDTQYF. The CDR3 DNA follows: TGCAGTGCTACCCTAGCGGCAAGCACAGATACGCAGTATTTT.

This clonotype was seen just once. The V and J genes are TRBV20-1 and TRBJ2-1; possibly TRBD1 for D (6 bases). The CDR3 contains 12 residues. From germline, CDR1 is DFQATT and CDR2 SNEGSKA (reference sequence). V dropped 6 bases and J dropped 7 bases, with 13 bases sitting between them. The DNA of the CDR3 is TGCAGTGCGATCCATAGGGGGAATGAGCAGTTCTTC. Translated: CSAIHRGNEQFF.

This clonotype is a singleton in its sample. This sequence joins TRBV7-9 and TRBJ2-3, with D perhaps matching TRBD1 or TRBD2 (5 bases each). The V end was cut by 3 bases, the J end by 2 bases, with 9 bases between. Germline-derived CDR1 and CDR2 are SEHNR and FQNEAQ (reference sequence). CDR3 length: 14 residues. In DNA form, the CDR3 reads TGTGCCAGCAGCTTTGAGGGGCTCACAGATACGCAGTATTTT. This encodes CASSFEGLTDTQYF.

The genes are TRBV7-2 and TRBJ1-4; D is undetermined. The V and J ends lost 1 base and 14 bases respectively, with 14 bases between them. The CDR3 runs 13 residues. Germline V lookup: CDR1 SGHTA, CDR2 FQGNSA. The CDR3 protein is CASSLDSWTGLFF. The CDR3, as DNA: TGTGCCAGCAGCTTAGATAGCTGGACGGGGCTGTTTTTT. Full variable domain (missing parts from reference TRBV7-2 and TRBJ1-4): GAGVSQSPSNKVTEKGKDVELRCDPISGHTALYWYRQSLGQGLEFLIYFQGNSAPDKSGLPSDRFSAERTGGSVSTLTIQRTQQEDSAVYLCASSLDSWTGLFFGSGTQLSVL.

The V call is TRBV9, the J call TRBJ1-1, with D maybe TRBD1 (5 bases). Trimming removed 3 bases at V and 0 bases at J, with 18 bases between. The CDR3 spans 17 residues. Germline-derived CDR1 and CDR2 are SGDLS and YYNGEE. The CDR3 loop reads CASSEGTGIGVNTEAFF. The CDR3 DNA sequence: TGTGCCAGCAGCGAGGGGACCGGAATAGGAGTGAACACTGAAGCTTTCTTT.

J is TRBJ1-1 and V is TRBV18; unclear D gene. Per germline, CDR1 KGHSH and CDR2 LQKENI. The V end lost 2 bases, the J end lost 3 bases, and 10 bases lay between the germline ends. The CDR3 runs 14 residues. The CDR3 sequence: CASSPENSHTEAFF. CDR3 in DNA: TGTGCCAGCTCACCAGAGAACAGTCACACTGAAGCTTTCTTT.

The sample holds a few counts of this clonotype. In nucleotides, the CDR3 is TGTGCCAGCAGCCTAACAGGGGGGAGTAATTCACCCCTCCACTTT. Amino acids: CASSLTGGSNSPLHF. V and J are TRBV6-1 and TRBJ1-6; 8 bases align to TRBD1. CDR3 length equals 15 residues. V shed 6 bases, J shed 6 bases, and the junction held 7 bases outside the gene matches. Germline V gives CDR1 MNHNS, CDR2 SASEGT.

With respect to this clonotype: Possible read error: a much larger clone is one base away. The chain carries TRBV20-1 and TRBJ2-3; D is unresolved. Germline values: CDR1 DFQATT, CDR2 SNEGSKA (reference sequence). The CDR3 is 10 amino acids. CDR3 DNA: TGCAGTGCTGGCACAGATACGAAGTATTTT. Translating it yields CSAGTDTKYF.

This clonotype was seen repeatedly, ten times or more. The rearrangement links TRBV20-1 to TRBJ1-5; D is possibly TRBD1 (6 bases). In germline, CDR1 is DFQATT, CDR2 SNEGSKA (reference sequence). V gave up 6 bases and J gave up 1 base, with 10 bases separating them. The CDR3 loop spans 13 amino acids. CDR3 region: CSAAGTSNQPQHF. CDR3 DNA sequence: TGCAGTGCGGCAGGGACAAGCAATCAGCCCCAGCATTTT.

This clonotype was observed at least ten times. The CDR3 nucleotides read TGTGCCAGCAGTTTATTAGGGGTGAGGACTGAAGCTTTCTTT. It encodes CASSLLGVRTEAFF. The V and J genes are TRBV27 and TRBJ1-1; TRBD1 is a possible D gene (5 bases). Trimming cost V 1 base and J 5 bases, with 11 bases left between them. Germline assignment: CDR1 MNHEY and CDR2 SMNVEV (reference sequence). CDR3 length: 14 residues.

V gene TRBV20-1 combines with J gene TRBJ1-2, with 9 nucleotides matching TRBD1. Looked up from germline, CDR1 is DFQATT and CDR2 is SNEGSKA (reference sequence). Trimming at V came to 6 bases and at J to 4 bases, leaving 9 bases not matched to a gene. This CDR3 has 14 residues. The CDR3 nucleotides read TGCAGTGCCACACAGGGACAGGGACCCTATGGCTACACCTTC. Translated, it gives CSATQGQGPYGYTF.

Notes on this clonotype: At one of its ends the junction is not consistent with the germline gene, which may arise from a read error. The CDR3 loop is CASSLPGLSYEKNF. As DNA, the CDR3 is TGTGCCAGCAGTTTGCCAGGGCTATCCTACGAGAAGAACTTC. The chain employs TRBV6-2 or TRBV6-3 and TRBJ2-7, with D maybe TRBD1 (5 bases). The CDR3 is 14 amino acids. CDR1 and CDR2 from the germline V gene are MNHEY and SVGEGT.

The J gene is TRBJ2-7, the V gene TRBV7-2; D is unclear. This CDR3 has 14 residues. The V end lost 1 base, the J end lost 3 bases, and 10 bases lay between the germline ends. The V gene's germline CDR1 is SGHTA and CDR2 FQGNSA. CDR3 sequence: CASSLGSHFYEQYF. The CDR3 DNA reads TGTGCCAGCAGCTTAGGTTCCCACTTCTACGAGCAGTACTTC. Drawing the rest from reference TRBV7-2 and TRBJ2-7, the complete variable domain is GAGVSQSPSNKVTEKGKDVELRCDPISGHTALYWYRQSLGQGLEFLIYFQGNSAPDKSGLPSDRFSAERTGGSVSTLTIQRTQQEDSAVYLCASSLGSHFYEQYFGPGTRLTVT.

This clonotype has just a few counts. The V and J genes are TRBV6-1 and TRBJ1-1; 7 bases align to TRBD1. V lost 5 bases, J lost 2 bases, and 5 bases stayed unmatched. The CDR3 contains 14 residues. The V gene's germline CDR1 is MNHNS and CDR2 SASEGT. The CDR3 sequence: CASSFDRVNTEAFF. The CDR3 nucleotides are TGTGCCAGCAGTTTCGACAGGGTAAACACTGAAGCTTTCTTT.

This clonotype was counted ten times or more. V is TRBV28 and J is TRBJ1-1; TRBD1 matches at 8 bases. The germline V gene has CDR1 MDHEN and CDR2 SYDVKM. With 6 bases clipped from V and 2 bases from J, the junction kept 5 bases outside the gene matches. The CDR3 is made up of 14 amino acids. The CDR3 spells CASRTGQGNTEAFF. The CDR3 DNA reads TGTGCCAGCAGAACTGGACAGGGTAACACTGAAGCTTTCTTT. Looking up the rest from reference TRBV28 and TRBJ1-1 gives the full variable domain: DVKVTQSSRYLVKRTGEKVFLECVQDMDHENMFWYRQDPGLGLRLIYFSYDVKMKEKGDIPEGYSVSREKKERFSLILESASTNQTSMYLCASRTGQGNTEAFFGQGTRLTVV.

This chain links TRBV6-6 with TRBJ1-2, with D tentatively TRBD1 (6 bases). The CDR3 runs 14 residues. CDR1 is MNHNY, CDR2 SVGAGI, per germline (reference sequence). V shed 5 bases and J shed 0 bases, with 10 bases lying between them. The CDR3 DNA follows: TGTGCCAGCAGTGAGAGGACAGCTAACTATGGCTACACCTTC. Protein product: CASSERTANYGYTF.

The V call is TRBV5-1, the J call TRBJ2-5; D is ambiguous. The CDR3 has 12 amino acids. Trimming cost V 2 bases and J 5 bases, with 7 bases left between them. Germline V gives CDR1 SGHRS, CDR2 YFSETQ. CDR3 nucleotides: TGCGCCAGCAGCTTCAATGGGGAGACCCAGTACTTC. Amino acids: CASSFNGETQYF. The full variable domain, with the rest looked up from reference TRBV5-1 and TRBJ2-5, is KAGVTQTPRYLIKTRGQQVTLSCSPISGHRSVSWYQQTPGQGLQFLFEYFSETQRNKGNFPGRFSGRQFSNSRSEMNVSTLELGDSALYLCASSFNGETQYFGPGTRLLVL.